This T cell receptor (beta chain) was identified during a study of blood T cell repertoires in COVID-19. Germline-derived CDR1 and CDR2 are KGHSH and LQKENI. The V segment lost 1 base and the J segment 0 bases; nucleotides outside the gene matches: 6. The CDR3 loop spans 18 amino acids. The method was immunoSEQ multiplex PCR; TCRdb's version includes in-frame clones alone and lacks a portion of them. The sample comprises a few hundred thousand clones, roughly 80% of which are singletons, and 5.1% rests with the top ten. The table lists this clone with a count of one. V is TRBV18 and J is TRBJ2-7; 13 bases line up with TRBD2. The receptor's source is a human donor in a cohort sampled during active COVID-19. The specimen was peripheral blood. CDR3 in DNA: TGTGCCAGCTCACCACATCTCTGGACTAGCGGGAGCTCCTACGAGCAGTACTTC. It encodes CASSPHLWTSGSSYEQYF.